Described below is a single TCR beta chain sequence and its context. The TRB cDNA libraries were prepared by 5' RACE with UMI labels. Using the 5' RACE reads, TCRdb records one entry per CDR3 protein without DNA. The sample's table shows roughly 39,000 distinct CDR3 sequences. The data belong to a study of CXCR3-negative and CXCR3-positive naive CD8 T cells. Germline V gene lookup returns CDR1 LGHNA and CDR2 YSLEER. The CDR3 contains 16 residues. Sorts performed in triplicate captured more than 250,000 cells each from every CD8+ T cell subset. The V and J genes are TRBV4-3 and TRBJ1-2; lacking DNA, the TRBD1 call made by TCRdb goes unchecked. Sample: memory CD8+ T cells from blood. The clonotype was recovered from a human donor in good health. Some clones in this sample may be carry-over from other donors' samples. This CDR3 reads CASSQDRRGFDYGYTF.